One sample yielded the 25 T cell receptor beta chains listed below, sequenced in a study of T-cell memory formation after mild COVID-19. In TCRdb, the 5' RACE reads were re-called with MiXCR into one record per CDR3 protein. The table shows 250,000 to 300,000 distinct CDR3 sequences, with about 15% occurring only once. The specimen was PBMCs or a T cell subset sorted from them (not recorded which). These receptors were obtained from a man aged 18 to 29 who had mild COVID-19 (a few samples of this study predate the infection). Cell type and time point are not known.

The table lists this clonotype with a few counts. The genes are TRBV28 and TRBJ2-7; the match to TRBD1 covers 9 bases. The V segment lost 7 bases and the J segment 7 bases; nucleotides outside the gene matches: 11. The CDR3 totals 14 residues. Germline lookup yields CDR1 MDHEN and CDR2 SYDVKM. The CDR3 is CASTPNDRGSEQYV. In DNA, the CDR3 is TGTGCCAGCACTCCAAATGACAGGGGGAGTGAGCAGTACGTC.

This clonotype was picked up many times. V gene TRBV5-1 combines with J gene TRBJ2-7, with D perhaps TRBD1 (6 bases). CDR1 and CDR2 (germline): SGHRS, YFSETQ. This CDR3 has 13 amino acids. V was cut by 3 bases and J by 2 bases, with 9 bases left in between. The chain's CDR3 is CASSWDNTYEQYF. CDR3 bases: TGCGCCAGCAGCTGGGACAACACCTACGAGCAGTACTTC.

The chain joins TRBV6-5 to TRBJ2-2; D gene unclear. This CDR3 contains 17 residues. Trimming pared 0 bases from V and 5 bases from J, leaving 16 bases between. Germline CDR1 reads MNHEY; CDR2 reads SVGAGI. The DNA of the CDR3 is TGTGCCAGCAGTTACTCGATGGCTAGTATCTCGACCGGGGAGCTGTTTTTT. Residues: CASSYSMASISTGELFF.

This chain connects TRBV20-1 to TRBJ1-3, with TRBD1 matching over 7 bases. Germline-derived CDR1 and CDR2 are DFQATT and SNEGSKA (reference sequence). V was pared by 2 bases and J by 3 bases, with 7 bases of the junction left unmatched. The CDR3 has 15 residues. The CDR3 here is CSARYRGLFGNTIYF. The CDR3 coding sequence is TGCAGTGCTAGATACAGGGGATTATTTGGAAACACCATATATTTT.

This sequence joins TRBV7-2 and TRBJ1-5; D may be TRBD1 (6 bases). Germline CDR1 reads SGHTA; CDR2 reads FQGNSA. The CDR3 totals 15 residues. The V and J ends lost 5 bases and 6 bases respectively, with 17 bases between them. The CDR3 DNA sequence: TGTGCCAGCAGCGGAAGGGCAGGGGACGGTCAGCCCCAGCATTTT. This sequence encodes CASSGRAGDGQPQHF.

This clonotype came up a few times. The CDR3, as DNA: TGTGCCAGCAGATTTCTTCCGGGACAGGGGGCTCATTACAATGAGCAGTTCTTC. Protein sequence: CASRFLPGQGAHYNEQFF. This chain joins TRBV6-2 or TRBV6-3 and TRBJ2-1, with TRBD1 identical over 12 bases. V trimming: 6 bases; J trimming: 4 bases; junction bases outside the gene matches: 13. There are 18 residues in the CDR3. Germline V CDR1 and CDR2: MNHEY, SVGEGT.

This clonotype was recorded a few times. The V gene is TRBV12-3 or TRBV12-4, the J gene TRBJ2-5; D unclear. Trimming pared 1 base from V and 5 bases from J, leaving 8 bases between. The CDR3 extends over 13 amino acids. Here the CDR3 reads CASSLGLLETQYF. CDR3 bases: TGTGCCAGCAGTTTAGGGCTGCTGGAGACCCAGTACTTC.

The chain joins TRBV5-1 to TRBJ1-3, with D uncertain. The CDR3 totals 14 residues. The V gene lost 1 base and the J gene lost 8 bases, with 13 bases spanning the gap. The germline gives CDR1 SGHRS, CDR2 YFSETQ. In DNA form, the CDR3 reads TGCGCCAGCAGCTTGAGCGGGGAAGAGGACACCATATATTTT. Translation: CASSLSGEEDTIYF.

This clonotype was seen a handful of times. This sequence joins TRBV7-3 and TRBJ2-2; D ambiguous. The CDR3 contains 16 residues. With 2 bases removed from V and 1 base from J, the gap between germline ends came to 11 bases. Looked up from germline, CDR1 is SGHTA and CDR2 is FQGTGA. The DNA of the CDR3 is TGTGCCAGCAGCTTACTCGCAGGCATGAACACCGGGGAGCTGTTTTTT. Its protein is CASSLLAGMNTGELFF.

The chain has TRBV7-2 and TRBJ1-1; D unresolved. Trimming cost V 2 bases and J 1 base, with 17 bases left between them. This CDR3 comprises 17 residues. CDR1 is SGHTA and CDR2 is FQGNSA in the germline V gene. The CDR3 nucleotides read TGTGCCAGCAGCTTAAACAATCAATACGGGCAGAACACTGAAGCTTTCTTT. Residues: CASSLNNQYGQNTEAFF.

The rearrangement uses TRBV7-9 and TRBJ2-5, with TRBD2 matching 8 bases. V lost 8 bases, J lost 5 bases, and 10 bases stayed unmatched. The CDR3 contains 14 residues. Germline lookup yields CDR1 SEHNR and CDR2 FQNEAQ (reference sequence). CDR3 in DNA: TGTGCCAGCGGGGGAAGTAGCGGGGTTGAGACCCAGTACTTC. Translation gives CASGGSSGVETQYF.

This clonotype was recorded many times. The rearrangement uses TRBV5-1 and TRBJ2-1; no firm D call. The CDR3 is 16 residues long. The V end lost 3 bases, the J end lost 3 bases, and 16 bases lay between the germline ends. Germline values: CDR1 SGHRS, CDR2 YFSETQ. The CDR3 reads CASSSRHRLGYNEQFF. In DNA form, the CDR3 reads TGCGCCAGCAGCTCCAGGCACCGACTGGGCTACAATGAGCAGTTCTTC.

The chain has TRBV6-2 or TRBV6-3 and TRBJ2-7, with a weak D call TRBD2 (6 bases). Germline V lookup: CDR1 MNHEY, CDR2 SVGEGT. This CDR3 has 14 amino acids. Trimming shortened V by 2 bases and J by 1 base, and 9 bases separated the two germline ends. The CDR3 region is CASSYLRGSYEQYF. Here the CDR3 DNA reads TGTGCCAGCAGTTACCTACGGGGGTCCTACGAGCAGTACTTC.

The CDR3 nucleotides are TGTGCCTCTCGAAGGGGGCTAGACGAGCAGTACGTC. Translation: CASRRGLDEQYV. The chain employs TRBV28 and TRBJ2-7, with TRBD1 identical over 7 bases. The germline gives CDR1 MDHEN, CDR2 SYDVKM. J gave up 5 bases and V 11 bases, and 9 bases lay outside the gene matches. The CDR3 runs to 12 residues.

This clonotype was counted at least ten times. This chain links TRBV12-3 or TRBV12-4 with TRBJ1-2; a possible D gene is TRBD1 (5 bases). The CDR3 is 13 amino acids. The V and J ends lost 8 bases and 5 bases respectively, with 15 bases between them. The CDR3 coding sequence is TGTGCCAGCTCCTTGGGGACCGGTTATGGCTACACCTTC. Translation gives CASSLGTGYGYTF.

The rearrangement joins TRBV4-1 to TRBJ2-1; D is perhaps TRBD1 (5 bases). CDR3 length: 14 residues. V gave up 6 bases and J gave up 9 bases, with 18 bases separating them. Germline V gene lookup returns CDR1 MGHRA and CDR2 YSYEKL. The CDR3 reads CASSQNPGPIEQFF. DNA for the CDR3: TGCGCCAGCAGTCAAAATCCAGGGCCTATTGAGCAGTTCTTC.

The V and J genes are TRBV20-1 and TRBJ2-3, with 9 bases that match TRBD2. The CDR3 length is 14 residues. V shed 7 bases and J 9 bases; nucleotides not matched to a gene: 14. Germline CDR1 reads DFQATT; CDR2 reads SNEGSKA (reference sequence). The CDR3: CSVPVAGDLMTQYF. As DNA, the CDR3 is TGCAGTGTTCCCGTAGCGGGGGACCTTATGACGCAGTATTTT.

J is TRBJ1-1 and V is TRBV5-5; unclear D gene. Trimming cost V 4 bases and J 3 bases, with 16 bases left between them. Germline loops: CDR1 SGHKS, CDR2 YYEKEE (reference sequence). The CDR3 length is 15 residues. The CDR3 bases are TGTGCCAGCAGCACCGCGGCAGAGGGATACACTGAAGCTTTCTTT. It translates to CASSTAAEGYTEAFF.

The J gene is TRBJ2-5, the V gene TRBV7-2, with TRBD2 identical over 9 bases. Germline-derived CDR1 and CDR2 are SGHTA and FQGNSA. This CDR3 is 17 amino acids long. Trimming took 5 bases from V and 4 from J; bases not matched to a gene: 14. CDR3 amino acids: CASSHGGLYSGGETQYF. Written as DNA, the CDR3 is TGTGCCAGCAGCCATGGGGGCCTGTATAGCGGGGGAGAGACCCAGTACTTC.

This clonotype occurred a few times. V gene TRBV9 combines with J gene TRBJ2-1; D gene ambiguous. The V and J ends lost 4 bases and 3 bases respectively, with 14 bases between them. This CDR3 contains 15 residues. The germline V gene has CDR1 SGDLS and CDR2 YYNGEE. CDR3 sequence reads: CASSPFLADYNEQFF. The CDR3 DNA sequence: TGTGCCAGCAGCCCCTTCTTGGCGGACTACAATGAGCAGTTCTTC.

The chain recombines TRBV7-2 with TRBJ2-3; no definite D call. The CDR3 is 12 amino acids. Germline V gene data show CDR1 as SGHTA and CDR2 as FQGNSA. V lost 11 bases, J lost 1 base, and 10 bases lay in between. CDR3 in DNA: TGTGCCGTAGCCTCGGGCACAGATACGCAGTATTTT. Translation: CAVASGTDTQYF.

This CDR3 reads CSVGLGPGANVLTF. The CDR3 DNA is TGCAGCGTTGGATTAGGTCCCGGGGCCAACGTCCTGACTTTC. The chain combines TRBV29-1 with TRBJ2-6, with D hard to call. The V end was cut by 4 bases, the J end by 4 bases, with 11 bases between. The germline gives CDR1 SQVTM, CDR2 ANQGSEA. There are 14 residues in the CDR3.

This clonotype was counted at least ten times. This chain links TRBV20-1 with TRBJ2-7; either TRBD1 or TRBD2 may supply D (6 bases each). CDR3 length: 13 amino acids. CDR1 and CDR2 from the germline V gene are DFQATT and SNEGSKA (reference sequence). V gave up 2 bases and J gave up 3 bases, with 11 bases separating them. The CDR3 region has the DNA TGCAGTGCTAGATCGGGGGCAAACTACGAGCAGTACGTC. It encodes CSARSGANYEQYV.

There are many counts of this clonotype. The chain links TRBV7-8 to TRBJ2-2; D is unclear. The CDR3 is 15 residues long. The V and J ends lost 2 bases and 2 bases respectively, with 9 bases between them. Per germline, CDR1 SGHVS and CDR2 FQNEAQ. CDR3 coding DNA: TGTGCCAGCAGCTTACTGGGCTTAAACACCGGGGAGCTGTTTTTT. Protein sequence: CASSLLGLNTGELFF.

This clonotype was seen many times. The chain has TRBV11-2 and TRBJ2-3; the D gene is possibly TRBD1 (5 bases). V lost 5 bases and J 2 bases, leaving 14 bases between the germline ends. Per germline, CDR1 SGHAT and CDR2 FQNNGV. The CDR3 spans 15 residues. The CDR3 nucleotides are TGTGCCAGCAGCCTACCGACAGCTATCACAGATACGCAGTATTTT. Protein sequence: CASSLPTAITDTQYF.